This TCR beta chain was sequenced for a study of blood T cell repertoires in COVID-19. Study context: PBMCs, B-cell-depleted T cells, or T cells were the source of the cDNA or gDNA that made up the material.

The protocol was immunoSEQ multiplex PCR, while the TCRdb copy is restricted to in-frame clones and leaves out a portion. Found here are roughly 130,000 clones, about 85% of them singletons; the top ten hold 8.5% to 10%. The V gene lost 5 bases and the J gene lost 1 base, with 12 bases spanning the gap. CDR1 and CDR2 (germline): SGHTA, FQGNSA. The CDR3 length is 14 residues. J is TRBJ2-7 and V is TRBV7-2, with a tentative D call TRBD2 (5 bases). The sequence was collected from a middle-aged man with active or convalescent COVID-19. Sequencing input: peripheral blood. In DNA, the CDR3 is TGTGCCAGCAGCCGTAGCGTCCTTTCCTACGAGCAGTACTTC. Its translation: CASSRSVLSYEQYF. The whole variable domain, filled in from reference TRBV7-2 and TRBJ2-7, reads GAGVSQSPSNKVTEKGKDVELRCDPISGHTALYWYRQSLGQGLEFLIYFQGNSAPDKSGLPSDRFSAERTGGSVSTLTIQRTQQEDSAVYLCASSRSVLSYEQYFGPGTRLTVT.